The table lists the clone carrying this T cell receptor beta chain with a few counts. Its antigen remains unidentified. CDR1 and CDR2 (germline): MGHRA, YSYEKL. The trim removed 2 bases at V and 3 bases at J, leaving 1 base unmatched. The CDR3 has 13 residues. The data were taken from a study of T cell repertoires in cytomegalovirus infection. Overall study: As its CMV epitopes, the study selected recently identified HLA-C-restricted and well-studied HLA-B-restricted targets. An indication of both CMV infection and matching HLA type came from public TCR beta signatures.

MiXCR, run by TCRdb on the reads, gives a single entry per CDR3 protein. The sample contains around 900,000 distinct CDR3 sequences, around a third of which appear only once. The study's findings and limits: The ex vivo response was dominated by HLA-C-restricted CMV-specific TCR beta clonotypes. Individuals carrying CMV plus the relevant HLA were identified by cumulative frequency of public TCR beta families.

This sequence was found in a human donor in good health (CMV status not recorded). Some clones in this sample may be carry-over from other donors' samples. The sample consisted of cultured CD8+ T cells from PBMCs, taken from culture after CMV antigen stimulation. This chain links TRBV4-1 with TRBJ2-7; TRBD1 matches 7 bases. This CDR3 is CASSQRQGYEQYF. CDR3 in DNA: TGCGCCAGCAGCCAAAGACAGGGCTACGAGCAGTACTTC.